The T cell receptor beta chain described here comes from a study of T cells in Graves' hyperthyroidism and ophthalmopathy. TCR beta CDR3 regions were amplified from RNA transcripts. A first-round RT-PCR of the TCR CDR3 used the HTBI primer set. TCRdb ran MiXCR on the multiplex PCR reads and lists one entry per CDR3 protein. Counted here are around 500,000 distinct CDR3 sequences, around a fifth occurring once; the ten biggest clones make up about 53%. Notes on the study in general: Among clonotypes expanded in thyroid above 0.001, most were also found in blood.

Regarding this clonotype: Its antigen is undetermined.

Patients were excluded for uncontrolled infection, other autoimmune disease, pregnancy or lactation. Diagnoses were made from clinical symptoms, serum measures (thyroxine and TRAb), thyroid ultrasound and orbital computed tomography. The sample consisted of blood. The sequence came from a woman in her 70s with Graves' ophthalmopathy.

Here the CDR3 DNA reads TGCAGAGACTCGCGGGGGTCAGATACGCAGTATTTT. Translating gives CRDSRGSDTQYF. The chain couples TRBV20-1 to TRBJ2-3, with TRBD2 identical over 7 bases. Germline CDR1 and CDR2: DFQATT and SNEGSKA (reference sequence). The CDR3 extends over 12 amino acids.